The rows below give T cell receptor beta chains drawn from one sample of a study of shared clonotypes between healthy human individuals. This table comes from immunoSEQ multiplex PCR, and its TCRdb copy is limited to in-frame clones, with some not included. This table has 1 million to 1.2 million clones, 60% to 85% appearing once. The sequencing input was memory CD4+ T cells from PBMCs. The source of these receptors is a man aged 18 to 29 in good health. Some clones in this sample may be carry-over from other donors' samples. Both conserved end residues are part of each CDR3. The D gene is left open where the match is weak. Clone size is stated in some rows and not others, as once, few, many or a class when expanded.

-,15,TRBV7-8,TRBJ2-3,-,TGTGCCAGCAGCTTTTTTGGTGCCGTAGGGGATACGCAGTATTTT,CASSFFGAVGDTQYF
TRBD1,13,TRBV30,TRBJ1-2,once,TGTGCCTGGAGTCTGGGACAGGGCTATGGCTACACCTTC,CAWSLGQGYGYTF
TRBD2,17,TRBV11-3,TRBJ2-1,-,TGTGCCAGCAGCTTAGATAAAGGGCTAGCGGAGCGGAATGAGCAGTTCTTC,CASSLDKGLAERNEQFF
-,17,TRBV5-1,TRBJ2-1,few,TGCGCCAGCAGCTTGACCGGGCCGACCCTATCCTACAATGAGCAGTTCTTC,CASSLTGPTLSYNEQFF
TRBD1,19,TRBV7-3,TRBJ2-2,-,TGTGCCAGCAGCTTAACATTTTGGGGACAGGGGGCTAACACCGGGGAGCTGTTTTTT,CASSLTFWGQGANTGELFF
TRBD2,15,TRBV19,TRBJ2-7,few,TGTGCCAGTAGTATCCGACTAGCGGGAGGATACGAGCAGTACTTC,CASSIRLAGGYEQYF
TRBD1,16,TRBV2,TRBJ1-5,-,TGTGCCAGCAGCCCTTCGGGACAGTATAGCAATCAGCCCCAGCATTTT,CASSPSGQYSNQPQHF
TRBD1,17,TRBV19,TRBJ2-1,-,TGTGCCAGTAGTGCCTCGGACAGGGCGGGCTTTGGCGATGAGCAGTTCTTC,CASSASDRAGFGDEQFF
-,14,TRBV28,TRBJ2-5,-,TGTGCCAGCAGTTTAATAGGCGTCCAAGAGACCCAGTACTTC,CASSLIGVQETQYF
-,16,TRBV4-1,TRBJ1-2,-,TGCGCCAGCAGCCAGACCCCACTGACAGCGGACTATGGCTACACCTTC,CASSQTPLTADYGYTF